This TCR beta chain was documented in a study of CD4 T cells in relation to SARS-CoV-2 and coronaviruses. On the study more broadly: TCR beta CDR3s were sequenced after approximately ten-day antigen culture of PBMCs. No peptide or an HIV-1 Nef peptide pool served as negative control. Study-wide results and caveats: In roughly 65% of donors, memory CD4+ clonotypes crossrecognized SARS-CoV-2 and at least one common cold coronavirus spike.

Notes on this clone: Its target is not known.

The CDR3 has 12 residues. The germline V gene has CDR1 GTSNPN and CDR2 SVGIG (reference sequence). V was trimmed by 0 bases and J by 10 bases, leaving 11 bases between them. Assay used: immunoSEQ multiplex PCR; TCRdb lists only in-frame clones, some missing. This table holds around 29,000 clones, approximately 80% found once. CD4+ T cells from unexposed donors were obtained before the COVID-19 pandemic (2011-2018). After around nine days of culture, CD4+ T cells were isolated. This TCR was sampled from a human donor in good health. The V gene is TRBV30, the J gene TRBJ2-3, with D possibly TRBD1 on 6 matching bases. The sample was CD4+ T cells from PBMCs, cultured in vitro. For the CDR3, the DNA is TGTGCCTGGAGTGTGACAGGTTCGGCGCAGTATTTT. Its protein is CAWSVTGSAQYF.